Each of the 17 T cell receptor beta chains below was sequenced from the same sample in a study of response to subunit inactivated influenza vaccine. Each CDR3 protein is one row after TCRdb ran MiXCR on the RT-PCR reads. The table shows more than 700,000 distinct CDR3 sequences, with about 20% occurring only once. The sample consisted of PBMCs from blood, taken around 5 days after vaccination. These TCRs come from a man in his fifties who received an inactivated influenza vaccine.

This clonotype has more than one count but fewer than ten. The chain links TRBV5-1 to TRBJ2-1, with TRBD2 matching 11 bases. Per the germline V gene, CDR1 is SGHRS and CDR2 is YFSETQ. V lost 4 bases to trimming and J lost 9 bases; unmatched junction nucleotides: 9. The CDR3 length is 15 residues. The CDR3 sequence is CASSVSGRAGAEQFF. For the CDR3, the DNA is TGCGCCAGCAGCGTTAGCGGGAGGGCTGGCGCTGAGCAGTTCTTC. Full variable domain (missing parts from reference TRBV5-1 and TRBJ2-1): KAGVTQTPRYLIKTRGQQVTLSCSPISGHRSVSWYQQTPGQGLQFLFEYFSETQRNKGNFPGRFSGRQFSNSRSEMNVSTLELGDSALYLCASSVSGRAGAEQFFGPGTRLTVL.

This clonotype was counted between two and nine times. V and J are TRBV20-1 and TRBJ2-3, with TRBD2 identical over 11 bases. This CDR3 has 18 amino acids. With 3 bases clipped from V and 2 bases from J, the junction kept 13 bases outside the gene matches. The germline V gene has CDR1 DFQATT and CDR2 SNEGSKA (reference sequence). The CDR3 DNA reads TGCAGTGCTAGTGATCTAGCGGGAGGACCTTGGATCACAGATACGCAGTATTTT. It is translated as CSASDLAGGPWITDTQYF.

This clonotype was counted between two and nine times. CDR3 sequence: CASRGDRGEIMGKNIQYF. The CDR3, as DNA: TGTGCCAGCAGAGGGGACAGGGGAGAGATTATGGGCAAAAACATTCAGTACTTC. The chain joins TRBV11-2 to TRBJ2-4; TRBD1 matches 10 bases. Germline CDR1 SGHAT, CDR2 FQNNGV. This CDR3 contains 18 residues. V shed 6 bases, J shed 3 bases, and the junction held 14 bases outside the gene matches. Combining the CDR3 with reference TRBV11-2 and TRBJ2-4 gives the whole variable domain EAGVAQSPRYKIIEKRQSVAFWCNPISGHATLYWYQQILGQGPKLLIQFQNNGVVDDSQLPKDRFSAERLKGVDSTLKIQPAKLEDSAVYLCASRGDRGEIMGKNIQYFGAGTRLSVL.

This clonotype was seen a few times. The rearrangement joins TRBV5-1 to TRBJ1-1; 7 nucleotides match TRBD1. From germline, CDR1 is SGHRS and CDR2 YFSETQ. The CDR3 runs 16 residues. V lost 3 bases, J lost 4 bases, and 12 bases stayed unmatched. The CDR3 nucleotides read TGCGCCAGCAGCTATGGACAGGACCTTCGTGGCACTGAAGCTTTCTTT. Protein: CASSYGQDLRGTEAFF.

The chain joins TRBV5-1 to TRBJ2-5, with 7 bases that match TRBD1. V dropped 2 bases and J dropped 2; count of bases not matched to a gene: 12. This CDR3 has 17 residues. The germline gives CDR1 SGHRS, CDR2 YFSETQ. The CDR3 nucleotides are TGCGCCAGCAGCTTACGACAGGGCGCGTTACCTCAAGAGACCCAGTACTTC. Translated: CASSLRQGALPQETQYF.

This clonotype has a handful of counts. This chain connects TRBV29-1 to TRBJ2-7, with D maybe TRBD1 (5 bases). The CDR3 covers 11 residues. The V end lost 6 bases, the J end lost 5 bases, and 11 bases lay between the germline ends. Per the germline V gene, CDR1 is SQVTM and CDR2 is ANQGSEA. CDR3 in DNA: TGCAGCGTAAAACAGGTAGACGAGCAGTACTTC. This translates into CSVKQVDEQYF.

This clonotype has only a few counts. The genes are TRBV6-5 and TRBJ2-1; D possibly corresponds to TRBD2 (5 bases). Trimming shortened V by 0 bases and J by 2 bases, and 11 bases separated the two germline ends. The CDR3 totals 16 residues. In germline, CDR1 is MNHEY, CDR2 SVGAGI. The CDR3 DNA is TGTGCCAGCAGTTACTCTTCCGGGATAGCCTACAATGAGCAGTTCTTC. It yields the protein CASSYSSGIAYNEQFF.

This clonotype came up a few times. This chain joins TRBV27 and TRBJ1-1; TRBD1 agrees at 10 bases. Germline CDR1 reads MNHEY; CDR2 reads SMNVEV (reference sequence). The V and J ends lost 2 bases and 5 bases, in that order; junction bases with no gene match: 5. The CDR3 is made up of 15 amino acids. CDR3 amino acids: CASSLSGQGGTEAFF. The DNA of the CDR3 is TGTGCCAGCAGTTTAAGCGGACAGGGGGGAACTGAAGCTTTCTTT.

This clonotype came up a few times. This sequence joins TRBV7-2 and TRBJ2-1, with D unresolved. The CDR3 loop spans 14 amino acids. V lost 8 bases and J lost 6, with 17 bases in between. Germline CDR1 reads SGHTA; CDR2 reads FQGNSA. CDR3 sequence: CASGHLRAVNEQFF. CDR3 DNA sequence: TGTGCCAGCGGCCACTTGAGAGCCGTCAATGAGCAGTTCTTC.

This clonotype was recorded a few times. This CDR3 is CSARDRGLAGGPSKNEQFF. The DNA for the CDR3 is TGCAGTGCTAGAGATCGGGGACTAGCGGGAGGGCCGTCGAAGAATGAGCAGTTCTTC. The chain recombines TRBV20-1 with TRBJ2-1; 16 nucleotides match TRBD2. This CDR3 is 19 amino acids long. The J segment lost 7 bases and the V segment lost 0 bases, leaving 12 bases of the junction unmatched. The germline V gene has CDR1 DFQATT and CDR2 SNEGSKA (reference sequence).

J is TRBJ1-5 and V is TRBV7-8, with TRBD1 identical over 7 bases. CDR3 length: 15 residues. Germline V CDR1 and CDR2: SGHVS, FQNEAQ. J was trimmed by 6 bases and V by 1 base; bases with no gene match: 6. The CDR3 protein is CASSLGQGGGQPQHF. The CDR3 DNA reads TGTGCCAGCAGCTTAGGACAGGGAGGGGGTCAGCCCCAGCATTTT.

There are a few counts of this clonotype. The gene calls are TRBV10-2 and TRBJ2-7; 7 bases match TRBD2. After removal of 5 bases from V and 3 bases from J, the junction contained 13 bases not matched to a gene. Germline V gene sequence: CDR1 WSHSY, CDR2 SAAADI. The CDR3 covers 16 residues. DNA for the CDR3: TGCGCCAGCAGTCCTAGCGGACCCTCAATTGACTACGAGCAGTACTTC. Amino acid sequence: CASSPSGPSIDYEQYF.

This clonotype was seen a few times. The V and J genes are TRBV20-1 and TRBJ2-3, with D hard to call. The CDR3 sequence is 14 residues long. Germline-derived CDR1 and CDR2 are DFQATT and SNEGSKA (reference sequence). V lost 4 bases, J lost 0 bases, and 11 bases lay in between. The CDR3 DNA reads TGCAGTGCTATAGTCTTGACTAGCACAGATACGCAGTATTTT. Its translation is CSAIVLTSTDTQYF.

The sample holds many counts of this clonotype. The chain has TRBV29-1 and TRBJ1-1; D is unclear. The V gene's germline CDR1 is SQVTM and CDR2 ANQGSEA. This CDR3 has 10 residues. V was clipped by 7 bases and J by 3 bases, with 6 bases between them. The CDR3 DNA follows: TGCAGCGCGGGAGACACTGAAGCTTTCTTT. Protein product: CSAGDTEAFF.

A few counts support this clonotype. The rearrangement links TRBV5-1 to TRBJ2-3, with TRBD1 as a possible D gene (6 bases). CDR1 SGHRS and CDR2 YFSETQ come from the germline V gene. CDR3 size: 15 residues. Between the trimmed V and J ends, which lost 0 bases and 4 bases, there was a span of 12 bases. CDR3 sequence: CASSLDQGWADTQYF. The CDR3 nucleotides are TGCGCCAGCAGCTTGGACCAGGGGTGGGCAGATACGCAGTATTTT.

This clonotype turned up a few times. The chain combines TRBV7-2 with TRBJ2-2; 7 bases are a match to TRBD1. With V trimmed by 5 bases and J by 5 bases, 5 bases remained unmatched. The CDR3 runs to 14 residues. The germline V gene has CDR1 SGHTA and CDR2 FQGNSA. Here the CDR3 reads CASSKQGKTGELFF. CDR3 bases: TGTGCCAGCAGCAAACAGGGGAAGACCGGGGAGCTGTTTTTT.

This clonotype came up a few times. This chain joins TRBV20-1 and TRBJ2-1; 8 positions match TRBD2. The CDR3 runs 15 residues. V was pared by 2 bases and J by 6 bases, with 9 bases of the junction left unmatched. In germline, CDR1 is DFQATT, CDR2 SNEGSKA (reference sequence). Here the CDR3 DNA reads TGCAGTGCTAGACCCCTCGGGGGGGGCCTCAATGAGCAGTTCTTC. Protein sequence: CSARPLGGGLNEQFF.